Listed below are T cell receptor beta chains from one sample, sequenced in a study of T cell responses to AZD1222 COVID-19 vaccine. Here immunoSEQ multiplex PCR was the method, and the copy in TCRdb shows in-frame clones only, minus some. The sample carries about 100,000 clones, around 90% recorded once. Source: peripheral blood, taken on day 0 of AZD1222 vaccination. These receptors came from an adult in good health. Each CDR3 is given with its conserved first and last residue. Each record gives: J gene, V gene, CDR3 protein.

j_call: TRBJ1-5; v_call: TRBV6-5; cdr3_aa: CASSQQGGQPQHF
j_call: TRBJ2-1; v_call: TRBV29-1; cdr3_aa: CSVAPGLAAEQFF
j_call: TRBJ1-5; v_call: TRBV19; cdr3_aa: CASTRNPTANNQPQHF
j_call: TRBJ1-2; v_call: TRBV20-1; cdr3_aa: CSASILRTGENYGYTF
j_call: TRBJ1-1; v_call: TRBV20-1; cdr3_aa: CSARAVGAFF
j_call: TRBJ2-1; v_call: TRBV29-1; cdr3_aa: CSVPPSDRGLMVSYNEQFF
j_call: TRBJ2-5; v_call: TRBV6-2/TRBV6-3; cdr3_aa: CASSSGEGTETQYF
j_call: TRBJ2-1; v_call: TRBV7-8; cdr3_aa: CASSAPGSNRYEQFF
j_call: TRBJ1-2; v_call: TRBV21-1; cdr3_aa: CASMEEACGYTF
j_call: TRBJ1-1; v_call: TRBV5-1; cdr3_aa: CASKADSNTEAFF
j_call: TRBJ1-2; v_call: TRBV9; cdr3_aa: CASSAREGSYGYTF
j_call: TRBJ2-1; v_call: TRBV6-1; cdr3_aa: CASSESLPYRYYNEQFF
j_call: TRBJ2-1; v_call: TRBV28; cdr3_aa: CAILGWGNNEQFF
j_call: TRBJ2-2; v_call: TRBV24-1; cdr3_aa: CATSDFAGTGGGIHTGELFF
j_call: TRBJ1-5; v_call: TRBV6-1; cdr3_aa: CASSESWRGNRNQPQHF
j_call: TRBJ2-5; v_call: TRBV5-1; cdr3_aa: CASSSAGSEGETQYF